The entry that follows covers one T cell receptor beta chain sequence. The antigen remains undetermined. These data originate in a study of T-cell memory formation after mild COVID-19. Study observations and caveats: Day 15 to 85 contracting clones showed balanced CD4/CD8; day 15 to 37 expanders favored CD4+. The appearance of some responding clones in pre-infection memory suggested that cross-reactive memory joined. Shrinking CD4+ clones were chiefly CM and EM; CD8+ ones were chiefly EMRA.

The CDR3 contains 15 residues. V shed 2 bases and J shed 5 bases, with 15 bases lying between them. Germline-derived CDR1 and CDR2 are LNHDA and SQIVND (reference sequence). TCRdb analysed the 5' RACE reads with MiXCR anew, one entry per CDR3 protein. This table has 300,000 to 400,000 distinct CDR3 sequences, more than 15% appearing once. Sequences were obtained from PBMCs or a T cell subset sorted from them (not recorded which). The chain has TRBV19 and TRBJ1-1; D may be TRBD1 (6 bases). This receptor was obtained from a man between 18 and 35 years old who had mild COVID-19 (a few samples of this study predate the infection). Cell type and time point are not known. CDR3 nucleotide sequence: TGTGCCAGTAGTATACCCCCGGGGGCGGCGACTGAAGCTTTCTTT. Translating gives CASSIPPGAATEAFF.